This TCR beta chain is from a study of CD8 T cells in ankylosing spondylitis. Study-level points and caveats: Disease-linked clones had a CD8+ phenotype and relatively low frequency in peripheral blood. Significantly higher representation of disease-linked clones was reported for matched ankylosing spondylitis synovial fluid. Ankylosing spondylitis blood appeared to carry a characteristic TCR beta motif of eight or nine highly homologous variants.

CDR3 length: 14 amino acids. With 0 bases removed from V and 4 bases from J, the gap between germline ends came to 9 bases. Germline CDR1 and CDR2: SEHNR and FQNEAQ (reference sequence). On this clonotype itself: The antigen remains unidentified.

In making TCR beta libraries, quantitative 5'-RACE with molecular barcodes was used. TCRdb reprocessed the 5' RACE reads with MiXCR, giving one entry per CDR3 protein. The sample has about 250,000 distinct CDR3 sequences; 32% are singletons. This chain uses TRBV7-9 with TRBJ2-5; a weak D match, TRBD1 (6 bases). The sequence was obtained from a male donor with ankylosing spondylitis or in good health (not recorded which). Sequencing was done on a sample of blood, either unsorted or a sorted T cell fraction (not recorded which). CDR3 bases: TGTGCCAGCAGCTTAGCGAAGGGGGTAGAGACCCAGTACTTC. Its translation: CASSLAKGVETQYF.